Listed here are 30 T cell receptor beta chains from one sample, sequenced in a study of cytomegalovirus exposure and HLA in healthy donors. Vbeta (60) and Jbeta (13) primers were used in the PCR. Sequenced by immunoSEQ multiplex PCR; TCRdb stores in-frame clones only, minus some. The sample lists about 130,000 clones, roughly 15% occurring once. The sample consisted of PBMCs. Receptor source: a female donor in good health and CMV-seropositive.

This clone turned up a few times. The chain couples TRBV7-9 to TRBJ1-2; TRBD1 aligns across 7 bases. The germline CDR1 and CDR2 sequences are SEHNR and FQNEAQ (reference sequence). The CDR3 loop spans 15 amino acids. V trimming: 2 bases; J trimming: 5 bases; junction bases outside the gene matches: 8. This chain's CDR3 is CASSLPGTVPYGYTF. DNA of the CDR3: TGTGCCAGCAGCTTACCTGGGACAGTACCATATGGCTACACCTTC.

This clone was counted a single time. The chain links TRBV15 to TRBJ1-4; 7 bases fit TRBD1. Germline V gene data show CDR1 as LNHNV and CDR2 as YYDKDF (reference sequence). V trimming: 0 bases; J trimming: 2 bases; junction bases outside the gene matches: 3. CDR3 length equals 16 residues. The CDR3 here is CATSRETGRTNEKLFF. The CDR3 DNA is TGTGCCACCAGCAGAGAGACAGGGCGTACTAATGAAAAACTGTTTTTT.

The chain recombines TRBV28 with TRBJ1-2; perhaps TRBD1 as D (6 bases). CDR3 length equals 11 residues. The V and J ends lost 8 bases and 4 bases respectively, with 8 bases between them. CDR1 and CDR2 from the germline V gene are MDHEN and SYDVKM. The CDR3 reads CASWTVYGYTF. The CDR3 nucleotides read TGTGCCAGCTGGACAGTCTATGGCTACACCTTC.

This clone was detected only a few times. This chain connects TRBV4-3 to TRBJ2-5; 8 bases are shared with TRBD1. The length of the CDR3 is 17 residues. The germline V gene has CDR1 LGHNA and CDR2 YSLEER. The trim removed 4 bases at V and 5 bases at J, leaving 15 bases unmatched. The CDR3 here is CASSLLPGTGTTETQYF. CDR3 DNA: TGCGCCAGCAGCCTCCTCCCCGGGACAGGAACCACCGAGACCCAGTACTTC.

The V gene is TRBV5-1, the J gene TRBJ1-1, with 12 bases aligning to TRBD1. CDR1 and CDR2 (germline): SGHRS, YFSETQ. V shed 2 bases and J 6 bases; nucleotides not matched to a gene: 5. This CDR3 comprises 15 residues. The chain's CDR3 is CASSFTGTGGSEAFF. The CDR3, as DNA: TGCGCCAGCAGCTTCACAGGGACAGGGGGCTCTGAAGCTTTCTTT.

This chain connects TRBV4-3 to TRBJ1-5, with TRBD1 as a possible D gene (6 bases). The CDR3 covers 16 residues. Germline V gives CDR1 LGHNA, CDR2 YSLEER. Trimming cost V 0 bases and J 7 bases, with 16 bases left between them. The CDR3 DNA sequence: TGCGCCAGCAGCCAAGACTTGGGGGGGCCCTGGCAGCCCCAGCATTTT. Translated, it gives CASSQDLGGPWQPQHF.

This clone was seen a single time. V gene TRBV19 combines with J gene TRBJ2-3; D possibly corresponds to TRBD2 (6 bases). The CDR3 covers 17 residues. Germline CDR1 and CDR2: LNHDA and SQIVND (reference sequence). Deletions cut 6 bases from V and 2 bases from J, with 21 bases between. CDR3 sequence (DNA): TGTGCCAGTAGATCCCGGGGGTCTTCGACAGACACAGATACGCAGTATTTT. Translated: CASRSRGSSTDTDTQYF.

This clone showed up just a few times. CDR3 nucleotide sequence: TGCAGCGTTCGGAAACAGGGGGCGCCTGGCTACACCTTC. It codes for CSVRKQGAPGYTF. V is TRBV29-1 and J is TRBJ1-2; TRBD1 matches 9 bases. The CDR3 covers 13 residues. Germline CDR1 SQVTM, CDR2 ANQGSEA. V trimming: 5 bases; J trimming: 7 bases; junction bases outside the gene matches: 8.

V and J are TRBV28 and TRBJ2-7; the D gene is possibly TRBD1 (5 bases). V was cut by 6 bases and J by 5 bases, with 14 bases left in between. Germline V gives CDR1 MDHEN, CDR2 SYDVKM. The CDR3 runs 13 residues. The CDR3 DNA follows: TGTGCCAGCAGCTCAGGGTTCCCCCACGAGCAGTACTTC. This encodes CASSSGFPHEQYF.

This clone was seen a few times. This chain joins TRBV5-8 and TRBJ2-7; 7 bases are shared with TRBD1. Germline loops: CDR1 SGHTS, CDR2 YDEGEE. There are 20 residues in the CDR3. Trimming at V came to 4 bases and at J to 6 bases, leaving 28 bases not matched to a gene. The CDR3 here is CASSRHTTESDRERMSEQYF. The CDR3 bases are TGTGCCAGCAGCCGACACACCACCGAATCAGACAGGGAACGGATGAGCGAGCAGTACTTC.

This sequence joins TRBV7-8 and TRBJ2-1; TRBD2 matches at 14 bases. Germline V gene lookup returns CDR1 SGHVS and CDR2 FQNEAQ. Trimming cost V 1 base and J 4 bases; bases outside gene matches: 12. The CDR3 contains 20 residues. CDR3 region: CASSLGGTGTSGGWYNEQFF. As DNA, the CDR3 is TGTGCCAGCAGCTTAGGGGGGACCGGGACTAGCGGGGGCTGGTACAATGAGCAGTTCTTC.

The sample holds a few counts of this clone. V usage is TRBV27 and J usage is TRBJ1-1; the match to TRBD1 covers 8 bases. V dropped 2 bases and J dropped 1; count of bases not matched to a gene: 9. The germline CDR1 and CDR2 sequences are MNHEY and SMNVEV (reference sequence). There are 17 residues in the CDR3. DNA for the CDR3: TGTGCCAGCAGTTTAAGGGCCTTTGGGACAGGGAACACTGAAGCTTTCTTT. Its translation is CASSLRAFGTGNTEAFF.

This clone was recorded a few times. This sequence joins TRBV2 and TRBJ2-7; 10 bases are a match to TRBD2. Germline assignment: CDR1 SNHLY and CDR2 FYNNEI. V dropped 2 bases and J dropped 2; count of bases not matched to a gene: 6. The CDR3 runs 16 residues. CDR3 sequence reads: CASSELAGGAPYEQYF. Written as DNA, the CDR3 is TGTGCCAGCAGTGAATTAGCGGGGGGAGCTCCCTACGAGCAGTACTTC.

This clone was observed a few times. The rearrangement uses TRBV5-4 and TRBJ2-7, with 7 bases fitting TRBD2. The CDR3 has 15 amino acids. Germline trimming cut 4 bases from V and 1 base from J; bases unmatched to any gene: 8. The germline V gene encodes CDR1 SGHNT and CDR2 YYREEE (reference sequence). CDR3 region: CASSEGGLGSYEQYF. Here the CDR3 DNA reads TGTGCCAGCAGCGAGGGAGGGCTAGGGTCCTACGAGCAGTACTTC.

This chain connects TRBV11-2 to TRBJ2-7; D perhaps matches TRBD2 (5 bases). CDR1 is SGHAT and CDR2 is FQNNGV in the germline V gene. The germline V and J ends were trimmed by 4 bases and 4 bases, with 14 bases remaining between them. CDR3 length: 14 amino acids. DNA for the CDR3: TGTGCCAGCAGCTCACGGACTCCTTCGTACGAGCAGTACTTC. It translates to CASSSRTPSYEQYF.

This clone has only a few counts. The chain uses TRBV18 and TRBJ2-7; 10 bases align to TRBD1. This CDR3 comprises 16 residues. V lost 3 bases, J lost 2 bases, and 7 bases stayed unmatched. Per germline, CDR1 KGHSH and CDR2 LQKENI. The CDR3 here is CASSPYRDRGTYEQYF. DNA for the CDR3: TGTGCCAGCTCACCCTATCGGGACAGGGGAACCTACGAGCAGTACTTC. The complete variable domain, with remaining parts taken from reference TRBV18 and TRBJ2-7, reads NAGVMQNPRHLVRRRGQEARLRCSPMKGHSHVYWYRQLPEEGLKFMVYLQKENIIDESGMPKERFSAEFPKEGPSILRIQQVVRGDSAAYFCASSPYRDRGTYEQYFGPGTRLTVT.

The chain employs TRBV2 and TRBJ2-2, with TRBD2 as a possible D gene (5 bases). The CDR3 extends over 14 amino acids. Germline CDR1 SNHLY, CDR2 FYNNEI. Trimming removed 9 bases from V and 2 bases from J, with 13 bases in between. In DNA, the CDR3 is TGTGCCAGTCGGGGTCTGATAAACACCGGGGAGCTGTTTTTT. Encoded protein: CASRGLINTGELFF.

The chain recombines TRBV10-3 with TRBJ2-1; 8 bases line up with TRBD1. The J segment lost 5 bases and the V segment lost 7 bases, leaving 4 bases of the junction unmatched. Germline lookup yields CDR1 ENHRY and CDR2 SYGVKD. The CDR3 contains 13 residues. DNA for the CDR3: TGTGCCATCAAAGGACAGGGAGACAATGAGCAGTTCTTC. This gives the protein CAIKGQGDNEQFF.

This clone was counted between two and nine times. The rearrangement joins TRBV4-3 to TRBJ1-5; D might be TRBD1 (5 bases). V lost 0 bases to trimming and J lost 12 bases, with 15 bases between them. The CDR3 has 14 residues. Germline CDR1 LGHNA, CDR2 YSLEER. Here the CDR3 reads CASSQDPYLTVQHF. The CDR3 DNA is TGCGCCAGCAGCCAAGACCCCTACCTGACAGTCCAGCATTTT.

The chain joins TRBV28 to TRBJ2-3; TRBD2 matches 8 bases. The CDR3 spans 18 residues. V lost 7 bases to trimming and J lost 3 bases; unmatched junction nucleotides: 18. CDR1 MDHEN and CDR2 SYDVKM come from the germline V gene. The CDR3 loop is CASIPSGGGSGSTDTQYF. The CDR3 nucleotides are TGTGCCAGCATACCTTCCGGGGGGGGCAGCGGGAGTACAGATACGCAGTATTTT. Supplemented by reference TRBV28 and TRBJ2-3, the full variable domain reads DVKVTQSSRYLVKRTGEKVFLECVQDMDHENMFWYRQDPGLGLRLIYFSYDVKMKEKGDIPEGYSVSREKKERFSLILESASTNQTSMYLCASIPSGGGSGSTDTQYFGPGTRLTVL.

The chain links TRBV6-5 to TRBJ1-3; tentatively, D is TRBD1 (5 bases). With 1 base removed from V and 2 bases from J, the gap between germline ends came to 9 bases. Germline CDR1 and CDR2: MNHEY and SVGAGI. The CDR3 has 15 residues. CDR3 in amino acids: CASSYFRGTGNTIYF. For the CDR3, the DNA is TGTGCCAGCAGTTACTTTCGGGGGACTGGAAACACCATATATTTT.

The genes are TRBV5-1 and TRBJ2-7, with D possibly matching TRBD2 (6 bases). Trimming cost V 0 bases and J 6 bases, with 16 bases left between them. The CDR3 has 15 residues. Per the germline V gene, CDR1 is SGHRS and CDR2 is YFSETQ. The CDR3 region has the DNA TGCGCCAGCAGCTTGGGTGGCGGGGCGGTGTCCGAGCAGTACTTC. The encoded protein is CASSLGGGAVSEQYF.

This clone appeared a few times. The V gene is TRBV27, the J gene TRBJ2-7, with 10 nucleotides matching TRBD2. CDR3 length equals 16 residues. Germline-derived CDR1 and CDR2 are MNHEY and SMNVEV (reference sequence). The V gene end was trimmed by 2 bases and the J gene end by 2 bases; junction bases not matched to a gene: 6. DNA for the CDR3: TGTGCCAGCAGTTTAGCACGGACTAGCGGAACCTACGAGCAGTACTTC. Amino acid sequence: CASSLARTSGTYEQYF.

The V and J genes are TRBV4-1 and TRBJ2-7, with 9 bases aligning to TRBD2. Germline CDR1 and CDR2: MGHRA and YSYEKL. After removal of 2 bases from V and 2 bases from J, the junction contained 13 bases not matched to a gene. The CDR3 totals 18 residues. The CDR3 region has the DNA TGCGCCAGCAGCCAATTTAGCGGGGGTACCAGACTCACCTACGAGCAGTACTTC. Its protein is CASSQFSGGTRLTYEQYF.

The chain joins TRBV27 to TRBJ2-3; 7 nucleotides align to TRBD1. The CDR3 consists of 15 residues. V lost 3 bases, J lost 2 bases, and 5 bases stayed unmatched. The germline V gene encodes CDR1 MNHEY and CDR2 SMNVEV (reference sequence). The DNA for the CDR3 is TGTGCCAGCAGTTTCACAGGGGCCGACACAGATACGCAGTATTTT. Its protein product is CASSFTGADTDTQYF.

The CDR3 sequence: CSVRHPATEHEQYF. The CDR3 DNA follows: TGCAGCGTCCGACACCCGGCGACAGAACACGAGCAGTACTTC. This chain uses TRBV29-1 with TRBJ2-7; D may be TRBD1 (5 bases). This CDR3 is built from 14 residues. The germline gives CDR1 SQVTM, CDR2 ANQGSEA. V dropped 6 bases and J dropped 5 bases, with 20 bases sitting between them.

The chain uses TRBV2 and TRBJ1-1, with D unresolved. The ends were cut back, 2 bases at V and 5 bases at J, with 12 bases in the middle. Per germline, CDR1 SNHLY and CDR2 FYNNEI. The CDR3 is made up of 14 amino acids. CDR3 sequence reads: CASSESSWRTEAFF. The CDR3, as DNA: TGTGCCAGCAGTGAATCGTCATGGAGGACTGAAGCTTTCTTT. Together with reference TRBV2 and TRBJ1-1, the CDR3 gives the full variable domain: EPEVTQTPSHQVTQMGQEVILRCVPISNHLYFYWYRQILGQKVEFLVSFYNNEISEKSEIFDDQFSVERPDGSNFTLKIRSTKLEDSAMYFCASSESSWRTEAFFGQGTRLTVV.

V and J are TRBV6-1 and TRBJ1-5; D perhaps matches TRBD1 (6 bases). This CDR3 has 13 amino acids. CDR1 and CDR2 from the germline V gene are MNHNS and SASEGT. Trimming cost V 3 bases and J 4 bases, with 7 bases left between them. The CDR3 DNA reads as TGTGCCAGCAGTGATCAGGGGAATCAGCCCCAGCATTTT. The encoded protein is CASSDQGNQPQHF.

Note on this clone: The junction does not match germline at one end; this may be a read error. The chain recombines TRBV7-6 with TRBJ2-3; D ambiguous. The CDR3 extends over 11 amino acids. Germline values: CDR1 SGHVS, CDR2 FNYEAQ. This chain's CDR3 is CASSFSDTQYF. CDR3 nucleotides: TGTGCCAGCAGCTTTTCAGATACACAGTATTTT.

This clone occurred a few times. The chain combines TRBV6-4 with TRBJ1-1; D is unresolved. From germline, CDR1 is MRHNA and CDR2 SNTAGT. The length of the CDR3 is 14 residues. V lost 8 bases, J lost 3 bases, and 16 bases lay in between. The CDR3 coding sequence is TGTGCCAGCCGCATTCGGGGTTCGGACACTGAAGCTTTCTTT. Encoded protein: CASRIRGSDTEAFF.